The rows below give T cell receptor beta chains drawn from one sample of a study of cytomegalovirus exposure and HLA in healthy donors. Assay: immunoSEQ multiplex PCR; the TCRdb copy retains only in-frame clones and omits some. This table has around 200,000 clones, approximately 80% appearing once. The sequencing input was PBMCs. These TCRs come from a girl aged 2-9 years in good health and CMV-seropositive. The CDR3 runs from the conserved cysteine through the conserved F or W. The D gene is left open where the match is weak. Clone size, where shown, is once, few, many, or a class for clones that have expanded.

V gene	J gene	D gene	clone size	CDR3 protein	CDR3 DNA
TRBV2	TRBJ1-2	TRBD1	-	CASSRGQGLHGYTF	TGTGCCAGCAGCCGCGGACAGGGATTGCATGGCTACACCTTC
TRBV4-2	TRBJ1-5	TRBD1	-	CASSQVLTGVNQPQHF	TGTGCCAGCAGCCAAGTTTTGACAGGGGTGAATCAGCCCCAGCATTTT
TRBV6-5	TRBJ1-1	TRBD1	few	CASSYWDAGGLTEAFF	TGTGCCAGCAGTTATTGGGACGCAGGGGGCTTAACTGAAGCTTTCTTT
TRBV5-4	TRBJ2-1	-	-	CASSLKAGRTYNEQFF	TGTGCCAGCAGCTTGAAGGCCGGGAGAACGTACAATGAGCAGTTCTTC
TRBV14	TRBJ1-2	-	-	CASSQDRGYGYTF	TGTGCCAGCAGCCAAGATCGCGGTTATGGCTACACCTTC
TRBV27	TRBJ1-4	-	-	CASSLGSHNEKLFF	TGTGCCAGCAGTTTGGGCAGCCATAATGAAAAACTGTTTTTT
TRBV5-1	TRBJ2-7	TRBD1	-	CASSLVGGGRVYEQYF	TGCGCCAGCAGCTTGGTAGGGGGCGGACGCGTCTACGAGCAGTACTTC
TRBV25-1	TRBJ2-2	TRBD1	-	CASSDRPGTEKNTGELFF	TGTGCCAGCAGTGACCGACCGGGGACAGAAAAGAACACCGGGGAGCTGTTTTTT
TRBV28	TRBJ1-2	-	-	CASSFATPSDSHSNYGYTF	TGTGCCAGCAGTTTTGCCACCCCATCCGACAGCCACTCTAACTATGGCTACACCTTC
TRBV5-1	TRBJ2-7	TRBD2	-	CASSLAGSGTSGPHEQYF	TGCGCCAGCAGCTTGGCCGGGTCCGGGACTAGCGGTCCCCACGAGCAGTACTTC
TRBV5-1	TRBJ1-6	-	-	CASSFTGDSPLHF	TGCGCCAGCAGCTTCACGGGGGATTCACCCCTCCACTTT
TRBV19	TRBJ1-1	TRBD1	-	CASSTSDRGRGTEAFF	TGTGCCAGTAGTACCTCGGACAGGGGGCGAGGCACTGAAGCTTTCTTT
TRBV6-1	TRBJ2-2	-	-	CASSASTSRGTGELFF	TGTGCCAGCAGTGCTAGCACCTCACGGGGCACCGGGGAGCTGTTTTTT
TRBV11-1	TRBJ1-1	TRBD1	-	CASSERDRDFRVEAFF	TGTGCCAGCAGCGAGAGGGACAGGGATTTTAGAGTTGAAGCTTTCTTT
TRBV10-3	TRBJ2-6	-	-	CAISDIGRSAGPSSGANVLTF	TGTGCCATCAGTGACATAGGGAGATCAGCAGGACCTAGCTCTGGGGCCAACGTCCTGACTTTC
TRBV19	TRBJ2-7	-	-	CASSTLGSYEQYF	TGTGCCAGTAGTACCCTCGGGAGTTACGAGCAGTACTTC
TRBV5-1	TRBJ2-2	-	-	CASSRETGRNTGELFF	TGCGCCAGCAGCCGGGAGACAGGGAGGAACACCGGGGAGCTGTTTTTT
TRBV2	TRBJ2-7	-	few	CASEEGNYSEQYF	TGTGCCAGCGAGGAGGGGAATTACTCCGAGCAGTACTTC
TRBV4-1	TRBJ2-7	TRBD1	-	CASSHIRTGYTYEQYF	TGCGCCAGCAGCCACATTCGGACAGGATATACCTACGAGCAGTACTTC
TRBV6-6	TRBJ1-6	TRBD1	-	CASRGQGLRNSPLHF	TGTGCCAGCAGGGGACAGGGGTTAAGGAATTCACCCCTCCACTTT
TRBV4-1	TRBJ2-1	TRBD2	-	CASSQGLAGQPKWVVWNEQFF	TGCGCCAGCAGCCAAGGACTAGCGGGGCAACCTAAGTGGGTGGTGTGGAATGAGCAGTTCTTC
TRBV25-1	TRBJ1-1	-	-	CASSEWAGLAFF	TGTGCCAGCAGTGAATGGGCTGGACTGGCTTTCTTT
TRBV7-9	TRBJ1-1	-	-	CASSLVTGGGDTEAFF	TGTGCCAGCAGCTTAGTCACTGGCGGCGGAGACACTGAAGCTTTCTTT
TRBV2	TRBJ1-4	TRBD1	-	CATHPPRTGSEKLFF	TGTGCCACCCACCCTCCCAGGACAGGTAGTGAAAAACTGTTTTTT
TRBV7-2	TRBJ1-2	-	once	CASSLGAGVGYTF	TGTGCCAGCAGCTTAGGGGCAGGGGTAGGCTACACCTTC
TRBV7-8	TRBJ2-1	-	-	CASSLGQIGVSEQFF	TGTGCCAGCAGCCTAGGACAGATCGGAGTAAGTGAGCAGTTCTTC
TRBV9	TRBJ1-1	-	-	CASSQQNTEAFF	TGTGCCAGCAGCCAACAGAACACTGAAGCTTTCTTT
TRBV30	TRBJ2-7	TRBD2	-	CAWSSYRSGSQNEQYF	TGTGCCTGGAGTTCATATCGTAGCGGGAGTCAGAACGAGCAGTACTTC
TRBV5-1	TRBJ1-4	-	few	CASSLGAGPPTNEKLFF	TGCGCCAGCAGCTTGGGTGCGGGCCCACCAACTAATGAAAAACTGTTTTTT
TRBV27	TRBJ1-5	-	-	CASKPDRFPQPQHF	TGTGCCAGCAAACCCGACAGATTTCCCCAGCCCCAGCATTTT
TRBV2	TRBJ1-1	TRBD1	-	CASNRGLDREDFF	TGTGCCAGCAACCGGGGCCTGGACAGGGAGGATTTCTTT
TRBV5-1	TRBJ1-4	TRBD1	-	CASSLAGTGAEKLFF	TGCGCCAGCAGCTTGGCCGGGACAGGGGCTGAAAAACTGTTTTTT